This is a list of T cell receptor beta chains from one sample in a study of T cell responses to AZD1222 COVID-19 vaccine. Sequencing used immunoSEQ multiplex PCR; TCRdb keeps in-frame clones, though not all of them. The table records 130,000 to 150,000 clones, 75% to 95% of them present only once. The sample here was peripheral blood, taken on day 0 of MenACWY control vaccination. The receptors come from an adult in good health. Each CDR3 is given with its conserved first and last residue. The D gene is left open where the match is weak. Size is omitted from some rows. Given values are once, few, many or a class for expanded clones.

CDR3 protein: CASGLLQGGNQPQHF; CDR3 DNA: TGTGCTAGTGGTTTGCTACAGGGAGGGAACCAGCCCCAGCATTTT; clone size: NA; V gene: TRBV12-5; J gene: TRBJ1-5; D gene: NA
CDR3 protein: CAISESGPQETQYF; CDR3 DNA: TGTGCCATCAGTGAGTCGGGCCCGCAAGAGACCCAGTACTTC; clone size: NA; V gene: TRBV10-3; J gene: TRBJ2-5; D gene: NA
CDR3 protein: CASRGGLIGELFF; CDR3 DNA: TGTGCCAGCAGGGGCGGTTTAATAGGGGAGCTGTTTTTT; clone size: NA; V gene: TRBV5-4; J gene: TRBJ2-2; D gene: NA
CDR3 protein: CASSFSGSRDEQFF; CDR3 DNA: TGTGCCAGCAGTTTTAGCGGGAGTCGGGATGAGCAGTTCTTC; clone size: few; V gene: TRBV27; J gene: TRBJ2-1; D gene: TRBD2
CDR3 protein: CASSQEASSYEQYF; CDR3 DNA: TGTGCCAGCAGCCAAGAGGCCAGCTCCTACGAGCAGTACTTC; clone size: NA; V gene: TRBV4-2; J gene: TRBJ2-7; D gene: NA
CDR3 protein: CASSSSTGPNQPQHF; CDR3 DNA: NA; clone size: NA; V gene: TRBV6-6; J gene: TRBJ1-5; D gene: NA
CDR3 protein: CASSQVLRQGPHNEQFF; CDR3 DNA: TGCGCCAGCAGCCAAGTTTTACGGCAGGGGCCCCACAATGAGCAGTTCTTC; clone size: NA; V gene: TRBV4-1; J gene: TRBJ2-1; D gene: NA
CDR3 protein: CASSLLALEGTGELFF; CDR3 DNA: TGCGCCAGCAGCCTACTAGCTCTCGAGGGCACCGGGGAGCTGTTTTTT; clone size: NA; V gene: TRBV5-1; J gene: TRBJ2-2; D gene: NA
CDR3 protein: CASSVSSGEETQYF; CDR3 DNA: TGTGCCAGCAGCGTGTCTAGCGGGGAAGAGACCCAGTACTTC; clone size: NA; V gene: TRBV9; J gene: TRBJ2-5; D gene: TRBD2
CDR3 protein: CASSPPLQPPQPQHF; CDR3 DNA: TGTGCCAGCAGCCCACCCCTACAGCCTCCCCAGCCCCAGCATTTT; clone size: NA; V gene: TRBV6-5; J gene: TRBJ1-5; D gene: NA
CDR3 protein: CASSQESSGTFYEQFF; CDR3 DNA: TGTGCCAGCAGCCAAGAGTCTAGCGGGACCTTCTATGAGCAGTTCTTC; clone size: NA; V gene: TRBV3-1/TRBV3-2; J gene: TRBJ2-1; D gene: TRBD2
CDR3 protein: CASSPRYRAYEQYF; CDR3 DNA: TGTGCCAGCAGCCCGAGGTACAGAGCCTACGAGCAGTACTTC; clone size: NA; V gene: TRBV5-5; J gene: TRBJ2-7; D gene: NA
CDR3 protein: CASSEGQVVNQPQHF; CDR3 DNA: TGTGCCAGCAGCGAGGGCCAGGTTGTCAATCAGCCCCAGCATTTT; clone size: NA; V gene: TRBV2; J gene: TRBJ1-5; D gene: NA
CDR3 protein: CASSRNSDAYEQYF; CDR3 DNA: TGTGCCAGCTCACGAAATAGCGACGCCTACGAGCAGTACTTC; clone size: NA; V gene: TRBV18; J gene: TRBJ2-7; D gene: NA
CDR3 protein: CASRRGGGGYTF; CDR3 DNA: TGTGCCAGCAGAAGGGGTGGGGGTGGCTACACCTTC; clone size: NA; V gene: TRBV12-3/TRBV12-4; J gene: TRBJ1-2; D gene: NA
CDR3 protein: CASSARPPYNEQFF; CDR3 DNA: TGTGCCAGCAGCGCCCGCCCCCCCTACAATGAGCAGTTCTTC; clone size: NA; V gene: TRBV6-5; J gene: TRBJ2-1; D gene: NA
CDR3 protein: CASSQGQAYGYTF; CDR3 DNA: TGTGCCAGCAGCCAGGGACAGGCCTATGGCTACACCTTC; clone size: NA; V gene: TRBV3-1/TRBV3-2; J gene: TRBJ1-2; D gene: TRBD1
CDR3 protein: CASKRDSPGEETQYF; CDR3 DNA: TGTGCCAGCAAACGGGACTCACCGGGGGAAGAGACCCAGTACTTC; clone size: NA; V gene: TRBV2; J gene: TRBJ2-5; D gene: NA
CDR3 protein: CSGVQGDYGYTF; CDR3 DNA: TGCAGCGGCGTACAGGGGGACTATGGCTACACCTTC; clone size: NA; V gene: TRBV29-1; J gene: TRBJ1-2; D gene: TRBD1
CDR3 protein: CASSRRASYNEQFF; CDR3 DNA: TGTGCCAGCAGCCGGAGGGCCTCCTACAATGAGCAGTTCTTC; clone size: once; V gene: TRBV6-2/TRBV6-3; J gene: TRBJ2-1; D gene: NA
CDR3 protein: CASSLAGEYGYTF; CDR3 DNA: TGCGCCAGCAGCTTGGCGGGAGAATATGGCTACACCTTC; clone size: NA; V gene: TRBV5-1; J gene: TRBJ1-2; D gene: NA
CDR3 protein: CASSPGRYNEQFF; CDR3 DNA: TGTGCCAGCAGCCCCGGACGGTACAATGAGCAGTTCTTC; clone size: NA; V gene: TRBV11-2; J gene: TRBJ2-1; D gene: NA
CDR3 protein: CASSIRGRNAEAFF; CDR3 DNA: TGTGCCAGTAGTATCAGGGGTAGAAACGCTGAAGCTTTCTTT; clone size: NA; V gene: TRBV19; J gene: TRBJ1-1; D gene: NA
CDR3 protein: CASSLGLAGGQETQYF; CDR3 DNA: TGTGCCAGCAGCTTAGGACTAGCGGGAGGCCAAGAGACCCAGTACTTC; clone size: NA; V gene: TRBV7-9; J gene: TRBJ2-5; D gene: TRBD2
CDR3 protein: CASNYRGQDNEQFF; CDR3 DNA: TGTGCCAGCAATTACAGGGGGCAAGACAATGAGCAGTTCTTC; clone size: once; V gene: TRBV7-9; J gene: TRBJ2-1; D gene: TRBD1
CDR3 protein: CASSQTRGGELFF; CDR3 DNA: TGTGCCAGCAGCCAAACGAGGGGCGGGGAGCTGTTTTTT; clone size: NA; V gene: TRBV16; J gene: TRBJ2-2; D gene: NA
CDR3 protein: CAWSKGAPEEKLFF; CDR3 DNA: TGTGCCTGGAGTAAGGGGGCGCCGGAAGAAAAACTGTTTTTT; clone size: NA; V gene: TRBV30; J gene: TRBJ1-4; D gene: TRBD1
CDR3 protein: CASSIGWDRQTTGQFF; CDR3 DNA: TGTGCCAGTAGTATAGGATGGGACAGACAAACGACTGGGCAGTTCTTC; clone size: NA; V gene: TRBV19; J gene: TRBJ2-1; D gene: TRBD1
CDR3 protein: CASSEVGQGYEAFF; CDR3 DNA: TGTGCCAGCAGTGAAGTTGGGCAGGGCTACGAAGCTTTCTTT; clone size: once; V gene: TRBV6-1; J gene: TRBJ1-1; D gene: NA
CDR3 protein: CASASGGSGANVLTF; CDR3 DNA: TGTGCCAGCGCGAGCGGGGGATCTGGGGCCAACGTCCTGACTTTC; clone size: NA; V gene: TRBV6-5; J gene: TRBJ2-6; D gene: TRBD2
CDR3 protein: CASSRAGRGAFF; CDR3 DNA: TGTGCCAGCAGCCGAGCAGGGCGCGGAGCTTTCTTT; clone size: NA; V gene: TRBV3-1/TRBV3-2; J gene: TRBJ1-1; D gene: NA
CDR3 protein: CASSSLFRAPVRDTIYF; CDR3 DNA: TGTGCCAGCAGCTCCCTTTTCCGGGCCCCGGTTAGGGACACCATATATTTT; clone size: NA; V gene: TRBV11-2; J gene: TRBJ1-3; D gene: NA
CDR3 protein: CASLPSLAGVANEQFF; CDR3 DNA: TGTGCCAGCCTCCCGTCGCTAGCGGGAGTTGCCAATGAGCAGTTCTTC; clone size: NA; V gene: TRBV2; J gene: TRBJ2-1; D gene: TRBD2
CDR3 protein: CASSVEGLVNTEAFF; CDR3 DNA: TGTGCCAGCAGCGTAGAGGGGTTGGTGAACACTGAAGCTTTCTTT; clone size: NA; V gene: TRBV9; J gene: TRBJ1-1; D gene: NA
CDR3 protein: CASKVTEGYEQYF; CDR3 DNA: TGTGCCAGCAAAGTCACGGAGGGTTACGAGCAGTACTTC; clone size: NA; V gene: TRBV27; J gene: TRBJ2-7; D gene: NA
CDR3 protein: CASSLGGARNNEQFF; CDR3 DNA: TGTGCCAGCAGCTTAGGAGGGGCGAGGAACAATGAGCAGTTCTTC; clone size: once; V gene: TRBV7-6; J gene: TRBJ2-1; D gene: NA
CDR3 protein: CASSYLGAYEQYF; CDR3 DNA: TGTGCCAGCAGTTACTTGGGGGCCTACGAGCAGTACTTC; clone size: NA; V gene: TRBV6-5; J gene: TRBJ2-7; D gene: NA
CDR3 protein: CASGLLGGQPQHF; CDR3 DNA: TGTGCTAGTGGTTTGTTGGGGGGTCAGCCCCAGCATTTT; clone size: NA; V gene: TRBV12-5; J gene: TRBJ1-5; D gene: NA
CDR3 protein: CASSLARRLTGTEAFF; CDR3 DNA: TGTGCCAGCAGCTTAGCGCGAAGATTGACGGGCACTGAAGCTTTCTTT; clone size: NA; V gene: TRBV7-8; J gene: TRBJ1-1; D gene: NA
CDR3 protein: CASNGGTTGELFF; CDR3 DNA: TGTGCCAGCAACGGGGGCACCACCGGGGAGCTGTTTTTT; clone size: NA; V gene: TRBV27; J gene: TRBJ2-2; D gene: NA
CDR3 protein: CASSLETQGYWADTQYF; CDR3 DNA: TGCGCCAGCAGCTTGGAAACTCAGGGCTATTGGGCAGATACGCAGTATTTT; clone size: NA; V gene: TRBV5-1; J gene: TRBJ2-3; D gene: NA
CDR3 protein: CASSLARTANTGELFF; CDR3 DNA: TGTGCCAGCAGCTTAGCGCGGACAGCGAACACCGGGGAGCTGTTTTTT; clone size: NA; V gene: TRBV7-9; J gene: TRBJ2-2; D gene: NA
CDR3 protein: CASSYRGQGNTEAFF; CDR3 DNA: TGTGCCAGCAGTTACCGGGGACAGGGGAACACTGAAGCTTTCTTT; clone size: NA; V gene: TRBV6-5; J gene: TRBJ1-1; D gene: TRBD1
CDR3 protein: CASSKVKHEQFF; CDR3 DNA: TGTGCCAGCAGCAAAGTAAAGCATGAGCAGTTCTTC; clone size: NA; V gene: TRBV21-1; J gene: TRBJ2-1; D gene: NA
CDR3 protein: CASRTNTEAFF; CDR3 DNA: TGTGCCAGCCGAACCAACACTGAAGCTTTCTTT; clone size: NA; V gene: TRBV6-5; J gene: TRBJ1-1; D gene: NA
CDR3 protein: CASSMGYNEQFF; CDR3 DNA: TGTGCCAGTAGTATGGGATACAATGAGCAGTTCTTC; clone size: NA; V gene: TRBV19; J gene: TRBJ2-1; D gene: NA
CDR3 protein: CASSLGGPTGELFF; CDR3 DNA: TGTGCCAGCAGCTTAGGCGGGCCTACCGGGGAGCTGTTTTTT; clone size: NA; V gene: TRBV7-3; J gene: TRBJ2-2; D gene: NA